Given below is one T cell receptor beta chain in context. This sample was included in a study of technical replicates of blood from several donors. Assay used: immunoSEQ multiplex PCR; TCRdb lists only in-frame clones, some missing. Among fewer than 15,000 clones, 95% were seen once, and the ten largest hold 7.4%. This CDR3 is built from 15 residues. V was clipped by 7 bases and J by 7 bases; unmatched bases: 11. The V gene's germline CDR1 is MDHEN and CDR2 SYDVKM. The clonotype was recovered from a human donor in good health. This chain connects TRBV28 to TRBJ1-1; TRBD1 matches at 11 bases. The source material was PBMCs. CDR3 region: CASTLRTGGVGEAFF. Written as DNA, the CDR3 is TGTGCCAGCACCCTCCGGACAGGGGGCGTCGGTGAAGCTTTCTTT. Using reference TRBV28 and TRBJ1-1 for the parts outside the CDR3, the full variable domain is DVKVTQSSRYLVKRTGEKVFLECVQDMDHENMFWYRQDPGLGLRLIYFSYDVKMKEKGDIPEGYSVSREKKERFSLILESASTNQTSMYLCASTLRTGGVGEAFFGQGTRLTVV.